These 22 T cell receptor beta chains came from one sample sequenced in a study of human T cells and chemical hapten exposure. TCRdb recomputed calls from the RACE reads with MiXCR, one row per CDR3 protein. The table shows tens of thousands of distinct CDR3 sequences, with about 14% occurring only once. Time point reported: pre-sensitization, week 0. Sample treatment: therapeutic diphenylcyclopropenone sensitization with weekly scalp DPC. Sequenced here: whole blood, sampled in connection with sensitization to the hapten diphenylcyclopropenone (DPC). These receptors all stem from a woman aged 50 to 60 with alopecia areata. Some clones in this sample may be carry-over from other donors' samples.

This clonotype has just a few counts. The V and J genes are TRBV12-3 or TRBV12-4 and TRBJ2-1; D not certain. This CDR3 is built from 12 residues. Trimming removed 3 bases at V and 6 bases at J, with 6 bases between. The CDR3 region is CASSFTFNEQFF. In DNA, the CDR3 is TGTGCCAGCAGTTTCACCTTCAATGAGCAGTTCTTC.

This clonotype was detected many times. This sequence joins TRBV29-1 and TRBJ1-4, with a weak D call TRBD1 (5 bases). V lost 6 bases and J lost 0, with 11 bases in between. The CDR3 sequence is 14 residues long. Germline V gene sequence: CDR1 SQVTM, CDR2 ANQGSEA. The CDR3 region is CSVGAAPTNEKLFF. CDR3 bases: TGCAGCGTCGGGGCCGCACCAACTAATGAAAAACTGTTTTTT.

This clonotype was seen a few times. The chain links TRBV3-1 to TRBJ2-3, with D unresolved. Germline loops: CDR1 LGHDT, CDR2 YNNKEL (reference sequence). The CDR3 length is 14 residues. V was trimmed by 0 bases and J by 3 bases, leaving 7 bases between them. The CDR3 reads CASSQDPVTDTQYF. As DNA, the CDR3 is TGTGCCAGCAGCCAAGATCCAGTGACAGATACGCAGTATTTT.

This clonotype was seen a few times. This sequence joins TRBV20-1 and TRBJ1-1; D not certain. CDR3 size: 13 residues. The V end was cut by 1 base, the J end by 2 bases, with 8 bases between. Germline V gene data show CDR1 as DFQATT and CDR2 as SNEGSKA (reference sequence). CDR3 amino acids: CSARGQPNTEAFF. The CDR3 nucleotides read TGCAGTGCTAGAGGTCAGCCCAACACTGAAGCTTTCTTT.

The sample holds many counts of this clonotype. The genes are TRBV28 and TRBJ1-5; no reliable D call. The germline CDR1 and CDR2 sequences are MDHEN and SYDVKM. This CDR3 has 15 residues. The V end lost 4 bases, the J end lost 4 bases, and 14 bases lay between the germline ends. Here the CDR3 DNA reads TGTGCCAGCAGTTCGGCCGCGTCGGGGAATCAGCCCCAGCATTTT. This encodes CASSSAASGNQPQHF. The whole variable domain, remainder taken from reference TRBV28 and TRBJ1-5, is DVKVTQSSRYLVKRTGEKVFLECVQDMDHENMFWYRQDPGLGLRLIYFSYDVKMKEKGDIPEGYSVSREKKERFSLILESASTNQTSMYLCASSSAASGNQPQHFGDGTRLSIL.

The V gene is TRBV9, the J gene TRBJ2-5; possibly TRBD2 for D (6 bases). Germline V gene sequence: CDR1 SGDLS, CDR2 YYNGEE. Trimming removed 4 bases from V and 5 bases from J, with 12 bases in between. The length of the CDR3 is 13 residues. Written as DNA, the CDR3 is TGTGCCAGCAGCCCCAGCCGGGGGGAGACCCAGTACTTC. Translating gives CASSPSRGETQYF. The full variable domain, with the rest looked up from reference TRBV9 and TRBJ2-5, is DSGVTQTPKHLITATGQRVTLRCSPRSGDLSVYWYQQSLDQGLQFLIQYYNGEERAKGNILERFSAQQFPDLHSELNLSSLELGDSALYFCASSPSRGETQYFGPGTRLLVL.

This clonotype has at least ten counts. The chain carries TRBV7-6 and TRBJ2-1; no clear D gene. Germline-derived CDR1 and CDR2 are SGHVS and FNYEAQ. This CDR3 region has 13 residues. V was pared by 5 bases and J by 1 base, with 6 bases between. The CDR3 DNA is TGTGCCAGCAGCAGTAGGTCCTACAATGAGCAGTTCTTC. This codes for CASSSRSYNEQFF.

This clonotype turned up a few times. J is TRBJ1-6 and V is TRBV5-1; 7 bases match TRBD1. From germline, CDR1 is SGHRS and CDR2 YFSETQ. With V trimmed by 4 bases and J by 8 bases, 9 bases remained unmatched. CDR3 length: 15 residues. This CDR3 reads CASSMTGPIDSPLHF. The CDR3 bases are TGCGCCAGCAGCATGACAGGGCCTATCGATTCACCCCTCCACTTT.

Only a few counts were recorded for this clonotype. V gene TRBV7-6 combines with J gene TRBJ2-1; 9 positions agree with TRBD2. J gave up 2 bases and V 1 base, and 3 bases lay outside the gene matches. This CDR3 contains 16 residues. Germline lookup yields CDR1 SGHVS and CDR2 FNYEAQ. The CDR3 bases are TGTGCCAGCAGCTTAGTGCTAGCGGGACCCTACAATGAGCAGTTCTTC. Amino acids: CASSLVLAGPYNEQFF.

This chain links TRBV5-1 with TRBJ1-1; D might be TRBD1 (5 bases). Germline CDR1 SGHRS, CDR2 YFSETQ. The CDR3 contains 12 residues. Trimming took off 0 bases at V and 11 bases at J, with 11 bases between the two ends. For the CDR3, the DNA is TGCGCCAGCAGCTTGGGTGGGGCGGCCGCTTTCTTT. Translating gives CASSLGGAAAFF. The whole variable domain, filled in from reference TRBV5-1 and TRBJ1-1, reads KAGVTQTPRYLIKTRGQQVTLSCSPISGHRSVSWYQQTPGQGLQFLFEYFSETQRNKGNFPGRFSGRQFSNSRSEMNVSTLELGDSALYLCASSLGGAAAFFGQGTRLTVV.

The chain uses TRBV5-1 and TRBJ2-5; D unclear. This CDR3 comprises 13 residues. Germline CDR1 SGHRS, CDR2 YFSETQ. V shed 4 bases and J shed 1 base, with 8 bases lying between them. The CDR3 DNA reads TGCGCCAGCAGCATGGGTTTCCAAGAGACCCAGTACTTC. It specifies CASSMGFQETQYF.

The rearrangement uses TRBV6-4 and TRBJ2-7; D could derive from TRBD1 or TRBD2 (7 bases each). The V gene lost 2 bases and the J gene lost 5 bases, with 16 bases spanning the gap. Germline V lookup: CDR1 MRHNA, CDR2 SNTAGT. This CDR3 is 15 amino acids long. This CDR3 reads CASSDPRGRVHEQYF. Here the CDR3 DNA reads TGTGCCAGCAGTGACCCCAGGGGGAGGGTCCACGAGCAGTACTTC.

The J gene is TRBJ2-7, the V gene TRBV11-2, with 10 bases lining up with TRBD2. CDR1 SGHAT and CDR2 FQNNGV come from the germline V gene. The CDR3 is 15 residues long. V shed 2 bases and J 3 bases; nucleotides not matched to a gene: 4. The DNA for the CDR3 is TGTGCCAGCAGCTTATCTAGCGGGAGAATCTACGAGCAGTACTTC. It is translated as CASSLSSGRIYEQYF.

This CDR3 is CASSPPALQETQYF. CDR3 coding DNA: TGTGCCAGCAGCCCGCCGGCACTCCAAGAGACCCAGTACTTC. The V call is TRBV28, the J call TRBJ2-5; no reliable D call. V gave up 6 bases and J gave up 1 base, with 12 bases separating them. The CDR3 covers 14 residues. Germline lookup yields CDR1 MDHEN and CDR2 SYDVKM.

This rearrangement joins TRBV29-1 to TRBJ2-5; D is perhaps TRBD1 (6 bases). This CDR3 comprises 11 residues. Per germline, CDR1 SQVTM and CDR2 ANQGSEA. V was cut by 8 bases and J by 4 bases, with 11 bases left in between. The CDR3 region is CSFLRGETQYF. CDR3 sequence (DNA): TGCAGCTTCCTCAGGGGAGAGACCCAGTACTTC.

The V and J genes are TRBV2 and TRBJ2-3; D gene ambiguous. Germline CDR1 reads SNHLY; CDR2 reads FYNNEI. Trimming removed 4 bases at V and 4 bases at J, with 6 bases between. The CDR3 runs 12 residues. The CDR3 nucleotides read TGTGCCAGCAGTGGGGGATCAGATACGCAGTATTTT. This encodes CASSGGSDTQYF.

The rearrangement uses TRBV7-6 and TRBJ2-3; 9 nucleotides line up with TRBD2. The CDR3 totals 16 residues. The germline gives CDR1 SGHVS, CDR2 FNYEAQ. V trimming: 1 base; J trimming: 1 base; junction bases outside the gene matches: 3. The CDR3 DNA sequence: TGTGCCAGCAGCTTAGGACTAGCGGCAGGCACAGATACGCAGTATTTT. Amino acids: CASSLGLAAGTDTQYF.

A few counts support this clonotype. The CDR3 ends on some other residue instead of the conserved phenylalanine or tryptophan, so this is likely a read error. The limits of the CDR3 on the DNA are not certain, so only TCRdb's listed CDR3 is given. The V gene is TRBV7-2, the J gene TRBJ2-1. The CDR3 spans 13 residues, counting both ends. The germline CDR1 and CDR2 sequences are SGHTA and FQGNSA. The CDR3 loop is CASSLVASSFWFS.

The rearrangement links TRBV5-4 to TRBJ2-3, with D possibly being TRBD2 (6 bases). V gave up 4 bases and J gave up 2 bases, with 14 bases separating them. The germline V gene has CDR1 SGHNT and CDR2 YYREEE (reference sequence). The CDR3 length is 15 residues. CDR3 sequence (DNA): TGTGCCAGCAGCCGGGAGACATGGCCCACAGATACGCAGTATTTT. As protein: CASSRETWPTDTQYF.

This chain connects TRBV14 to TRBJ1-6; D may be TRBD1 (6 bases). V was pared by 0 bases and J by 9 bases, with 24 bases between. This CDR3 comprises 19 residues. Germline lookup yields CDR1 SGHDN and CDR2 FVKESK. The CDR3 sequence is CASSQEIPGRPGGGSPLHF. Written as DNA, the CDR3 is TGTGCCAGCAGCCAAGAAATCCCGGGCCGCCCGGGGGGCGGTTCACCCCTCCACTTT.

The rearrangement joins TRBV5-1 to TRBJ2-5, with D unresolved. V was shortened by 2 bases and J by 3 bases, with 8 bases between the two germline ends. Per the germline V gene, CDR1 is SGHRS and CDR2 is YFSETQ. The CDR3 covers 13 residues. CDR3 residues: CASSFEGKETQYF. Here the CDR3 DNA reads TGCGCCAGCAGCTTTGAAGGGAAAGAGACCCAGTACTTC.

The chain uses TRBV12-3 or TRBV12-4 and TRBJ2-7; 14 bases match TRBD2. There are 17 residues in the CDR3. J was trimmed by 0 bases and V by 5 bases; bases with no gene match: 6. The DNA of the CDR3 is TGTGCCAGCAGTGCAGGGACTAGCGGGAGTACCTCCTACGAGCAGTACTTC. It translates to CASSAGTSGSTSYEQYF.